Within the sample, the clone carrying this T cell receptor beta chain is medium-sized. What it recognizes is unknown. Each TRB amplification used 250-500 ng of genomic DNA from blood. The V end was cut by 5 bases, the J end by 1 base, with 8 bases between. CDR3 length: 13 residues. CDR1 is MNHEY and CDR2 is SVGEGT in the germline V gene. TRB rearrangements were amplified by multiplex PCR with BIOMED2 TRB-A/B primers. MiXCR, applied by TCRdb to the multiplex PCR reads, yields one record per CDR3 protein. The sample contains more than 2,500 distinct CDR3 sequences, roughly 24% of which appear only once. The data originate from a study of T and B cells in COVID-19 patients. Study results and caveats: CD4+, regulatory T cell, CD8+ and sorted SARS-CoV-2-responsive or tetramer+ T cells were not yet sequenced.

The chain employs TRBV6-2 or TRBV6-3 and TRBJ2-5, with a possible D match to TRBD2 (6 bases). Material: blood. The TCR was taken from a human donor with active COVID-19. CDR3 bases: TGTGCCAGCAGTACGGGGGTCCAAGAGACCCAGTACTTC. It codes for CASSTGVQETQYF.